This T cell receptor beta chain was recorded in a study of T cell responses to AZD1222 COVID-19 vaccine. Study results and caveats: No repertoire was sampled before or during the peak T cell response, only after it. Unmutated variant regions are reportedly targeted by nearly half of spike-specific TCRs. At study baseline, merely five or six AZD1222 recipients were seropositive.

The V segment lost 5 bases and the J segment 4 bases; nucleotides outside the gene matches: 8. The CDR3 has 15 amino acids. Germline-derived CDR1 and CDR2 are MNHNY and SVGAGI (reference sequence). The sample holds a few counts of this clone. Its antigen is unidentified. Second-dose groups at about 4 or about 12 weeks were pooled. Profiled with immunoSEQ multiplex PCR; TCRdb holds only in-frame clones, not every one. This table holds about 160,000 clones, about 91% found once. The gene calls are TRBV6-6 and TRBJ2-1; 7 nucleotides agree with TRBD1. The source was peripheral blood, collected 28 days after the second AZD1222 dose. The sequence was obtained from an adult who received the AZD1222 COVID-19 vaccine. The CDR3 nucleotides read TGTGCCAGCAGTCAAGCGAGGACAGGTTACAATGAGCAGTTCTTC. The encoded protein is CASSQARTGYNEQFF.